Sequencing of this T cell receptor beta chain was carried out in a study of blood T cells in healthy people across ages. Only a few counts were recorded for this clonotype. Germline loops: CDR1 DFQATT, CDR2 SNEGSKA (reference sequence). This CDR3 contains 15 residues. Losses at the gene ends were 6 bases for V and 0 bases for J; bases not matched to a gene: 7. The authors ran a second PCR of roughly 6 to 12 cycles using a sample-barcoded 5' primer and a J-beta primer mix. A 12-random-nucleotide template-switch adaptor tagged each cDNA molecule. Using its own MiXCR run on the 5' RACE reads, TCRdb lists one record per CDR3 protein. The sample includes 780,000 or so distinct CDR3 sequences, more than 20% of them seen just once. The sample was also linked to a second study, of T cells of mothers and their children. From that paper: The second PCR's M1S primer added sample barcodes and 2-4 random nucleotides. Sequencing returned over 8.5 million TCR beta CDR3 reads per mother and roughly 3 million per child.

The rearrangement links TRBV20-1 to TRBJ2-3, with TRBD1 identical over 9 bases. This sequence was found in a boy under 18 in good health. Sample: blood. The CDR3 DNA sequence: TGCAGTGCAACCGCCGGGACAGGGAGCACAGATACGCAGTATTTT. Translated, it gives CSATAGTGSTDTQYF.